Shown below are 2 T cell receptor beta chains from a single sample sequenced in a study of blood T cells in healthy people across ages (dated by TCRdb to between 2014 and 2017). The method behind the library was 5' RACE. The sequencer was an Illumina HiSeq 2500. A second roughly 6 to 12 cycle PCR used a sample-barcoded 5' primer and a J-beta primer mix. TCRdb reworked the public reads: Q25 trimming with fastp, MiXCR clone assembly, productive beta chains retained. Identical CDR3 protein sequences are pooled into one entry, listed with their most common genes and DNA. The sample table lists some 1.5 million distinct CDR3 sequences, about 30% of them with a count of one. About 8% of the sample lies in the top ten. The sequencing input was blood. The receptors come from a woman younger than 45 in good health.

This clonotype turned up a few times. This sequence joins TRBV12-3 or TRBV12-4 and TRBJ2-1; D is unclear. The V end lost 4 bases, the J end lost 7 bases, and 11 bases lay between the germline ends. This CDR3 comprises 13 residues. In nucleotides, the CDR3 is TGTGCCAGCAGTTACCCCGTTTCAAATGAGCAGTTCTTC. The encoded protein is CASSYPVSNEQFF.

This clonotype has more than one count but fewer than ten. The chain is built from TRBV9 and TRBJ1-5; TRBD1 might be the D (5 bases). The CDR3 runs to 15 residues. The V end lost 4 bases, the J end lost 8 bases, and 19 bases lay between the germline ends. Germline values: CDR1 SGDLS, CDR2 YYNGEE. The CDR3 here is CASSRGDVEGEPQHF. In DNA form, the CDR3 reads TGTGCCAGCAGCCGAGGGGACGTGGAAGGGGAGCCCCAGCATTTT.